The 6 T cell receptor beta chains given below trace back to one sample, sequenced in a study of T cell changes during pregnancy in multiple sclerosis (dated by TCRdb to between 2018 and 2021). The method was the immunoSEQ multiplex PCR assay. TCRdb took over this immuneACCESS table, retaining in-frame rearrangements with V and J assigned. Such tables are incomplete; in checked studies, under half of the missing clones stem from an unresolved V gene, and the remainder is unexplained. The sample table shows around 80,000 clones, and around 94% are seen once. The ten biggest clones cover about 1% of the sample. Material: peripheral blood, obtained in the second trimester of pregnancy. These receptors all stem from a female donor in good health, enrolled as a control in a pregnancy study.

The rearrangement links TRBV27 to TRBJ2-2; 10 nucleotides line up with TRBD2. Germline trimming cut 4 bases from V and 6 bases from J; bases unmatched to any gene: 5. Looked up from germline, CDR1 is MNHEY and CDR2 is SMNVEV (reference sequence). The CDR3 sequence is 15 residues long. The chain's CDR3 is CASSWASGSAGELFF. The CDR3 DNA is TGTGCCAGCAGTTGGGCTAGCGGGAGTGCCGGGGAGCTGTTTTTT.

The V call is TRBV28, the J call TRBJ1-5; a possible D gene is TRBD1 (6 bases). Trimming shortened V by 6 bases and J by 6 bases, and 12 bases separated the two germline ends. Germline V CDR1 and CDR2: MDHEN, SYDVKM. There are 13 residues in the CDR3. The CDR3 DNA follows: TGTGCCAGCAGAGAGACAGGAGCTCAGCCCCAGCATTTT. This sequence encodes CASRETGAQPQHF.

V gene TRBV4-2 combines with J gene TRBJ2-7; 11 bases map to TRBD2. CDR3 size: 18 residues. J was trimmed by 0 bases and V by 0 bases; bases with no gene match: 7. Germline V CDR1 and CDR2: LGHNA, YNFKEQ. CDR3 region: CASSQDWASGRFSYEQYF. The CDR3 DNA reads TGTGCCAGCAGCCAAGATTGGGCTAGCGGGAGGTTCTCCTACGAGCAGTACTTC.

Here the CDR3 DNA reads TGTGCCTGTCCAGGACTAGCGGGCACAGATACGCAGTATTTT. Amino acids: CACPGLAGTDTQYF. The rearrangement links TRBV30 to TRBJ2-3, with 10 bases that match TRBD2. Germline V gene lookup returns CDR1 GTSNPN and CDR2 SVGIG (reference sequence). This CDR3 has 14 residues. Unmatched junction bases numbered 4, after V lost 6 bases and J lost 1 base.

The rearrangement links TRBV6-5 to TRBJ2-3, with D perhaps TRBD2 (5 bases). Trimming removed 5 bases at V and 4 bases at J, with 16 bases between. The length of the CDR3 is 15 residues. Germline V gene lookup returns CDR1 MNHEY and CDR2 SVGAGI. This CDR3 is CASSPTQTRADTQYF. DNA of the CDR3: TGTGCCAGCAGTCCCACCCAAACTAGAGCAGATACGCAGTATTTT.

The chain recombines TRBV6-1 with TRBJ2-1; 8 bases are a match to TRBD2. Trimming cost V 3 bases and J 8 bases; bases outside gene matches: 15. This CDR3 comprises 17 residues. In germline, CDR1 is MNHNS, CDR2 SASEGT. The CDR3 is CASSDVGGAGVIDEQFF. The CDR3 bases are TGTGCCAGCAGTGATGTCGGGGGAGCGGGAGTTATAGATGAGCAGTTCTTC.